In its sample, the clone carrying this TCR beta chain was seen many times. TCRdb called the 5' RACE reads again in MiXCR, with one record for every CDR3 protein. The sample carries tens of thousands of distinct CDR3 sequences, 4.5% to 6% recorded once. The sample is drawn from a study of CD8 T cells in ankylosing spondylitis. Germline V gene sequence: CDR1 KGHSH, CDR2 LQKENI. This CDR3 has 16 residues. After removal of 4 bases from V and 6 bases from J, the junction contained 7 bases not matched to a gene. The chain employs TRBV18 and TRBJ2-2; 11 bases fit TRBD1. This receptor was taken from a male donor with ankylosing spondylitis or in good health (not recorded which). The specimen was blood, either unsorted or a sorted T cell fraction (not recorded which). Here the CDR3 DNA reads TGTGCCAGCTCACTTGCCCGGACAGGGGGCTCCGGGGAGCTGTTTTTT. Translated, it gives CASSLARTGGSGELFF.